This entry lists 6 T cell receptor beta chains sequenced from one sample in a study of T cells after posttransplantation cyclophosphamide. Generated by immunoSEQ multiplex PCR, the TCRdb table keeps only in-frame clones and is missing some. The sample lists tens of thousands of clones, under 85% occurring once. Source material: memory CD4+ T cells sorted from PBMCs. The receptors derive from a woman aged 60-75 years in good health, CMV-negative, and a related stem cell transplant donor.

This clone was seen more than once but under ten times. The chain uses TRBV28 and TRBJ1-2, with 7 bases identical to TRBD1. Germline V gene lookup returns CDR1 MDHEN and CDR2 SYDVKM. The J segment lost 7 bases and the V segment lost 5 bases, leaving 10 bases of the junction unmatched. CDR3 length equals 14 residues. Written as DNA, the CDR3 is TGTGCCAGCAGTCGTGACAGGGCCCGCGGTGGCTACACCTTC. Translation: CASSRDRARGGYTF.

Here the CDR3 DNA reads TGTGCCAGCAGCAAGGGGGCTCGAATTATCTACGAGCAGTACTTC. This translates into CASSKGARIIYEQYF. The chain joins TRBV5-6 to TRBJ2-7, with 7 bases aligning to TRBD1. V lost 4 bases to trimming and J lost 3 bases; unmatched junction nucleotides: 10. The germline V gene encodes CDR1 SGHDT and CDR2 YYEEEE. This CDR3 spans 15 amino acids.

V usage is TRBV11-2 and J usage is TRBJ1-2, with TRBD1 matching 8 bases. The CDR3 is 14 amino acids. CDR1 and CDR2 from the germline V gene are SGHAT and FQNNGV. With 1 base clipped from V and 7 bases from J, the junction kept 5 bases outside the gene matches. The DNA of the CDR3 is TGTGCCAGCAGCTTAGTGGGGACAGGAGGTGGCTACACCTTC. Translating it yields CASSLVGTGGGYTF.

The chain combines TRBV7-6 with TRBJ2-5; D unresolved. Trimming pared 4 bases from V and 7 bases from J, leaving 13 bases between. This CDR3 has 13 residues. Germline V CDR1 and CDR2: SGHVS, FNYEAQ. The CDR3 DNA reads as TGTGCCAGCAGCTCATCCGGTGTCGGGACCCAGTACTTC. This codes for CASSSSGVGTQYF.

This clone was found once. The rearrangement uses TRBV5-1 and TRBJ2-6, with D possibly matching TRBD2 (6 bases). Trimming removed 3 bases at V and 0 bases at J, with 10 bases between. Germline V lookup: CDR1 SGHRS, CDR2 YFSETQ. The length of the CDR3 is 16 residues. CDR3: CASSSTTSSGANVLTF. Written as DNA, the CDR3 is TGCGCCAGCAGCTCTACGACTAGCTCTGGGGCCAACGTCCTGACTTTC.

The rearrangement joins TRBV5-4 to TRBJ2-1, with 7 bases matching TRBD1. The junction had 8 bases not matched to a gene; V was cut back by 7 bases and J by 4 bases. This CDR3 region has 14 residues. In germline, CDR1 is SGHNT, CDR2 YYREEE (reference sequence). The CDR3 protein is CASGGQVLYNEQFF. In DNA form, the CDR3 reads TGTGCCAGCGGAGGACAGGTATTATACAATGAGCAGTTCTTC.